The entry below describes one TCR beta chain. Its antigen is still unknown. No base-level quality is on record; no much larger clone is a single base apart. The record originates from a study of cytomegalovirus exposure and HLA in healthy donors (dated by TCRdb to 2015 to 2018). Background for the entire study: The 666 repertoires of the first cohort and the 120 validation repertoires were produced on the same platform, according to a later analysis. High-throughput TCR immunosequencing, statistical association of individual TCRs with disease status, and machine learning were combined to predict cytomegalovirus infection status. The study aimed to test whether signatures of past pathogen exposure could be identified by cataloging public T cell receptors. A separate validation cohort of some 130 different subjects was used in addition to the approximately 610-subject first cohort. General findings and caveats noted by the study authors: According to the authors, the approach could potentially be generalized to other disease states and immunological phenotypes. All 110 or so repertoires were used to score co-occurrence in the validation cohort in a later analysis, because that analysis had no HLA typing for the cohort. In vitro tests confirmed that a few of the cytomegalovirus-associated TCR beta chains recognize cytomegalovirus antigens. The classifier was reported to diagnose cytomegalovirus status with high specificity and sensitivity in both the original cohort and the validation cohort. The study gave a list of around 170 TCR beta chains associated with cytomegalovirus. In a later analysis, TCRs clustered in the first cohort were found to also tend to co-occur in the 110 or so validation repertoires, with 90% to 95% of cluster scores above 0. Across donors, most TCR sequences were observed very rarely, whereas some public TCRs were present in many individuals.

Via the germline V gene (reference sequence), CDR1 is SEHNR and CDR2 FQNEAQ. The junction shows trimming of 5 bases on V and 7 bases on J, and the gene matches do not reach 10 bases of it. From cysteine to phenylalanine, the CDR3 is 15 amino acids long. Only CDR3 DNA is held: 45 bases, read in frame from base 1. Separate from the approximately 700-subject first cohort, the validation cohort of roughly 110 subjects was the group to which the donors belonged. Library method: the immunoSEQ multiplex PCR assay. Per the source publication's procedure: A statistical classification framework was built for diagnosing cytomegalovirus status from the catalog of TCR beta chain sequences. Here the immuneACCESS table is served through TCRdb, limited to in-frame sequences with V and J called. Missing clones are a known gap in these copies; in checked studies unresolved V genes cover under half, and the rest lacks a known reason. V and J calls and clone size are copied from that table; D and trimming were computed from the DNA. In all, the sample holds around 150,000 clones, and about 88% of those were seen once. Of the sample, 2% to 2.5% falls within the top ten clones.

The sequence links TRBV7-9 to TRBJ2-1; 8 central bases correspond to TRBD1. This TCR was recovered from a woman under 30 in good health and CMV-seronegative. The specimen was PBMCs. The sequenced DNA is TGTGCCAGCAGCGATGGTGGGACAGGTTTTAATGAGCAGTTCTTC. Its product reads: CASSDGGTGFNEQFF. The full variable domain, completed from the reference TRBV7-9 and TRBJ2-1 proteins outside the CDR3, reads DTGVSQNPRHKITKRGQNVTFRCDPISEHNRLYWYRQTLGQGPEFLTYFQNEAQLEKSRLLSDRFSAERPKGSFSTLEIQRTEQGDSAMYLCASSDGGTGFNEQFFGPGTRLTVL.